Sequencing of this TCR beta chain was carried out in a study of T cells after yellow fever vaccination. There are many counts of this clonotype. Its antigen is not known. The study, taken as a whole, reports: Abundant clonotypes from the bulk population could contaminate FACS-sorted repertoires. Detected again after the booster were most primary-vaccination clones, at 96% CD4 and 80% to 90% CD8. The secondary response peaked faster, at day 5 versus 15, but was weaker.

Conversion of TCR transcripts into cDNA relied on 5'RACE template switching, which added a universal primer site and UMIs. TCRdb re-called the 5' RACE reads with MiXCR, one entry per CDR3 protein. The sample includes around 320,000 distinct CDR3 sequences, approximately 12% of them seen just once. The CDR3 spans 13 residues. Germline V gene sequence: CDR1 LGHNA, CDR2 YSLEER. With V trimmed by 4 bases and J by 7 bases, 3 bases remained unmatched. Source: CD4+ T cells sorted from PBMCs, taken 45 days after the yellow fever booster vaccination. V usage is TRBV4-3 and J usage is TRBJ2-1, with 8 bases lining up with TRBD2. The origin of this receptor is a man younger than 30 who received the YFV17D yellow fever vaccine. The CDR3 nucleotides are TGCGCCAGCAGCCTAGCGGGGCTAAATGAGCAGTTCTTC. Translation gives CASSLAGLNEQFF.